The rows below give T cell receptor beta chains drawn from one sample of a study of T cell responses to AZD1222 COVID-19 vaccine. Assay: immunoSEQ multiplex PCR; the TCRdb copy retains only in-frame clones and omits some. The data show about 96,000 clones, with 80% to 90% seen just once and 1.5% to 2% held by the top ten. This sample comprised peripheral blood, obtained on day 0 of AZD1222 vaccination. These receptors were taken from an adult in good health. The CDR3 runs from the conserved cysteine through the conserved F or W. The D gene is left open where the match is weak. Rows give clone size only sometimes, using once, few, many, or a class for an expanded clone.

CDR3: CASSFWEWVDGYTF
DNA: TGTGCCAGCAGTTTTTGGGAGTGGGTCGATGGCTACACCTTC
D: NA
size: NA
J: TRBJ1-2
V: TRBV28

CDR3: CLGRYEQYF
DNA: TGCCTAGGGAGGTACGAGCAGTACTTC
D: NA
size: few
J: TRBJ2-7
V: TRBV15

CDR3: CASSQDGQNTEAFF
DNA: TGCGCCAGCAGCCAAGATGGACAGAACACTGAAGCTTTCTTT
D: NA
size: once
J: TRBJ1-1
V: TRBV4-1

CDR3: CASTQRQVYTGELFF
DNA: TGTGCCAGCACTCAGAGGCAGGTGTACACCGGGGAGCTGTTTTTT
D: NA
size: NA
J: TRBJ2-2
V: TRBV11-2

CDR3: CASSRPKTGSYEQYF
DNA: TGTGCCAGCAGCCGACCGAAGACAGGCTCCTACGAGCAGTACTTC
D: NA
size: once
J: TRBJ2-7
V: TRBV6-5

CDR3: CASTLPGGMTDGYTF
DNA: TGTGCCAGTACCCTGCCCGGGGGAATGACTGATGGCTACACCTTC
D: NA
size: NA
J: TRBJ1-2
V: TRBV19

CDR3: CATHTGAAGELFF
DNA: TGTGCCACACACACAGGGGCGGCCGGGGAGCTGTTTTTT
D: TRBD1
size: NA
J: TRBJ2-2
V: TRBV10-3

CDR3: CTSRVPGQGSHEQYF
DNA: TGCACCAGCAGGGTACCGGGACAGGGATCCCACGAGCAGTACTTC
D: NA
size: NA
J: TRBJ2-7
V: TRBV1

CDR3: CASSNSGASRGELFF
DNA: TGTGCCAGCAGCAACTCTGGGGCGAGCCGGGGGGAGCTGTTTTTT
D: NA
size: few
J: TRBJ2-2
V: TRBV5-4

CDR3: CASARYDGAYEQYF
DNA: TGTGCCAGTGCCCGGTACGACGGTGCCTACGAGCAGTACTTC
D: NA
size: NA
J: TRBJ2-7
V: TRBV7-2

CDR3: CASSYSAWGAMQETQYF
DNA: TGTGCCAGCAGTTACTCCGCGTGGGGGGCCATGCAAGAGACCCAGTACTTC
D: NA
size: once
J: TRBJ2-5
V: TRBV6-2/TRBV6-3

CDR3: CASSDTGMDTEAFF
DNA: TGTGCCAGCAGTGATACAGGAATGGACACTGAAGCTTTCTTT
D: NA
size: NA
J: TRBJ1-1
V: TRBV6-4

CDR3: CASSYSWANEKLFF
DNA: TGTGCCAGCAGTTACTCATGGGCTAATGAAAAACTGTTTTTT
D: NA
size: once
J: TRBJ1-4
V: TRBV6-5

CDR3: CASSEGGGFLSAFF
DNA: TGTGCCAGCAGTGAAGGGGGGGGTTTTCTGTCAGCTTTCTTT
D: NA
size: NA
J: TRBJ1-1
V: TRBV2

CDR3: CASSIFLSSSYNEQFF
DNA: TGTGCCAGTAGTATATTTTTGTCGAGCTCCTACAATGAGCAGTTCTTC
D: NA
size: NA
J: TRBJ2-1
V: TRBV19

CDR3: CAWSQQGYYGYTF
DNA: TGTGCCTGGAGTCAACAGGGGTACTATGGCTACACCTTC
D: TRBD1
size: NA
J: TRBJ1-2
V: TRBV30